These 14 T cell receptor beta chains were all obtained from the same sample, sequenced in a study of T cell changes during pregnancy in multiple sclerosis. The method was immunoSEQ multiplex PCR; TCRdb's version includes in-frame clones alone and lacks a portion of them. The table shows about 49,000 clones, with approximately 95% occurring only once. The sample was CD8+ T cells from peripheral blood mononuclear cells, taken in the first trimester of pregnancy. Receptors originate from a female donor with multiple sclerosis, enrolled in a pregnancy study.

The chain is built from TRBV7-9 and TRBJ2-7, with TRBD1 identical over 7 bases. Germline loops: CDR1 SEHNR, CDR2 FQNEAQ (reference sequence). The length of the CDR3 is 15 residues. The ends lost 5 bases at V and 1 base at J; junction bases unmatched: 8. In DNA, the CDR3 is TGTGCCAGCAGCCCTACCGGGACAGTATCCTACGAGCAGTACTTC. Encoded protein: CASSPTGTVSYEQYF.

V usage is TRBV30 and J usage is TRBJ2-5; D remains unclear. Germline CDR1 is GTSNPN and CDR2 is SVGIG (reference sequence). The ends were cut back, 3 bases at V and 3 bases at J, with 8 bases in the middle. The CDR3 is 12 amino acids. For the CDR3, the DNA is TGTGCCTGGAGAGGTAGCAAAGAGACCCAGTACTTC. It encodes CAWRGSKETQYF.

This clone appeared a single time. J is TRBJ2-1 and V is TRBV19; perhaps TRBD2 as D (5 bases). Trimming removed 3 bases from V and 4 bases from J, with 13 bases in between. Per germline, CDR1 LNHDA and CDR2 SQIVND (reference sequence). The CDR3 is 15 amino acids. As DNA, the CDR3 is TGTGCCAGTAGTATTAAAGCGGAACTGTACAATGAGCAGTTCTTC. This encodes CASSIKAELYNEQFF.

The V and J genes are TRBV6-6 and TRBJ1-1; D perhaps matches TRBD1 (5 bases). The CDR3 has 14 residues. Germline V gives CDR1 MNHNY, CDR2 SVGAGI (reference sequence). The ends were cut back, 7 bases at V and 3 bases at J, with 15 bases in the middle. CDR3 in amino acids: CASKGEGRDTEAFF. The CDR3 nucleotides are TGTGCCAGCAAAGGAGAGGGGAGGGACACTGAAGCTTTCTTT.

The chain joins TRBV9 to TRBJ2-1; D possibly corresponds to TRBD1 (5 bases). With 3 bases removed from V and 6 bases from J, the gap between germline ends came to 7 bases. Germline CDR1 is SGDLS and CDR2 is YYNGEE. The CDR3 consists of 12 residues. The CDR3 loop reads CASSGQSNEQFF. CDR3 DNA sequence: TGTGCCAGCAGCGGACAGAGCAATGAGCAGTTCTTC.

The chain combines TRBV30 with TRBJ1-2; perhaps TRBD1 as D (5 bases). The V end was cut by 2 bases, the J end by 5 bases, with 12 bases between. CDR1 GTSNPN and CDR2 SVGIG come from the germline V gene (reference sequence). The CDR3 is made up of 13 amino acids. The CDR3 loop reads CAWSYPDSYGYTF. The CDR3 nucleotides read TGTGCCTGGAGTTACCCAGACAGTTATGGCTACACCTTC. Drawing the rest from reference TRBV30 and TRBJ1-2, the complete variable domain is SQTIHQWPATLVQPVGSPLSLECTVEGTSNPNLYWYRQAAGRGLQLLFYSVGIGQISSEVPQNLSASRPQDRQFILSSKKLLLSDSGFYLCAWSYPDSYGYTFGSGTRLTVV.

This clone appeared once. V usage is TRBV7-9 and J usage is TRBJ2-5; D might be TRBD1 (7 bases). The CDR3 loop spans 14 amino acids. V was trimmed by 11 bases and J by 1 base, leaving 17 bases between them. Germline-derived CDR1 and CDR2 are SEHNR and FQNEAQ (reference sequence). Here the CDR3 DNA reads TGTGCCGGCCAGGGGGGTATCGGCCAAGAGACCCAGTACTTC. Amino acids: CAGQGGIGQETQYF.

The J gene is TRBJ1-2, the V gene TRBV28, with a tentative D call TRBD1 (6 bases). In germline, CDR1 is MDHEN, CDR2 SYDVKM. This CDR3 spans 13 amino acids. V was pared by 6 bases and J by 4 bases, with 12 bases between. CDR3 in amino acids: CASRRRGLYGYTF. CDR3 in DNA: TGTGCCAGCAGAAGGCGGGGGCTCTATGGCTACACCTTC.

The genes are TRBV6-1 and TRBJ1-1; the match to TRBD1 covers 8 bases. The CDR3 runs to 14 residues. After removal of 3 bases from V and 5 bases from J, the junction contained 5 bases not matched to a gene. Germline V gives CDR1 MNHNS, CDR2 SASEGT. The CDR3 DNA reads TGTGCCAGCAGTGATAGGACAGGGAGGACTGAAGCTTTCTTT. The encoded protein is CASSDRTGRTEAFF.

V is TRBV2 and J is TRBJ2-7, with D possibly matching TRBD2 (6 bases). CDR1 SNHLY and CDR2 FYNNEI come from the germline V gene. The CDR3 contains 13 residues. The ends were cut back, 10 bases at V and 0 bases at J, with 13 bases in the middle. As DNA, the CDR3 is TGTGCCATCCGGTCGGGGGTCTCCTACGAGCAGTACTTC. It is translated as CAIRSGVSYEQYF.

The chain couples TRBV19 to TRBJ2-1; 7 bases align to TRBD2. The germline V gene has CDR1 LNHDA and CDR2 SQIVND (reference sequence). The junction had 6 bases not matched to a gene; V was cut back by 5 bases and J by 8 bases. The CDR3 consists of 13 residues. CDR3 sequence reads: CASSPGLYDEQFF. CDR3 bases: TGTGCCAGTAGTCCGGGACTATATGATGAGCAGTTCTTC.

The V gene is TRBV4-3, the J gene TRBJ2-7; 10 nucleotides match TRBD2. Per the germline V gene, CDR1 is LGHNA and CDR2 is YSLEER. Trimming removed 3 bases from V and 6 bases from J; junction bases left unmatched: 8. CDR3 length: 15 amino acids. In DNA form, the CDR3 reads TGCGCCAGCAGCCAGGGGGTAGCGGGAGGCGGCGAGCAGTACTTC. It specifies CASSQGVAGGGEQYF.

The chain has TRBV7-8 and TRBJ2-7; the D gene is possibly TRBD1 (5 bases). The CDR3 runs to 15 residues. V was trimmed by 5 bases and J by 1 base, leaving 15 bases between them. The germline V gene has CDR1 SGHVS and CDR2 FQNEAQ. The CDR3 loop is CASSDVGAFSYEQYF. CDR3 nucleotide sequence: TGTGCCAGCAGCGACGTAGGGGCTTTTTCCTACGAGCAGTACTTC. Variable domain in full (rest from reference TRBV7-8 and TRBJ2-7): GAGVSQSPRYKVAKRGQDVALRCDPISGHVSLFWYQQALGQGPEFLTYFQNEAQLDKSGLPSDRFFAERPEGSVSTLKIQRTQQEDSAVYLCASSDVGAFSYEQYFGPGTRLTVT.

The chain employs TRBV4-3 and TRBJ1-5; D possibly corresponds to TRBD1 (5 bases). The CDR3 totals 15 residues. The germline gives CDR1 LGHNA, CDR2 YSLEER. Between the trimmed V and J ends, which lost 1 base and 1 base, there was a span of 8 bases. CDR3 protein: CASSQGRQSNQPQHF. For the CDR3, the DNA is TGCGCCAGCAGCCAAGGACGACAGAGCAATCAGCCCCAGCATTTT.